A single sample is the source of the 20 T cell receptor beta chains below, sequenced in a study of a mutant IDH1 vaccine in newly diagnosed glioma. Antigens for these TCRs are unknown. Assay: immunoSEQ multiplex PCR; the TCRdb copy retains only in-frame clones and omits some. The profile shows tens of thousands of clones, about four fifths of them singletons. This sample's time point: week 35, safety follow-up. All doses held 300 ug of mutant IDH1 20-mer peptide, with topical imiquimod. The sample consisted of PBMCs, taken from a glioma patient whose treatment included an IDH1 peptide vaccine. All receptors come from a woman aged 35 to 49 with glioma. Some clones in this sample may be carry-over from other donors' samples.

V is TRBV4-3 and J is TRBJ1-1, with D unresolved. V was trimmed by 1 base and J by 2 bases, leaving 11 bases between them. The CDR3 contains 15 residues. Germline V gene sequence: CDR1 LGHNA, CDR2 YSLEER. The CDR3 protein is CASSQVLGRNTEAFF. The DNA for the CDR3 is TGCGCCAGCAGCCAAGTTCTTGGCCGAAACACTGAAGCTTTCTTT.

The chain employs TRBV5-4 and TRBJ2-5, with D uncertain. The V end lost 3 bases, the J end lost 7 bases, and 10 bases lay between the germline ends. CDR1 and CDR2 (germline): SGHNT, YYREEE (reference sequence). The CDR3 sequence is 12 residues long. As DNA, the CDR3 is TGTGCCAGCAGCTCTGGGTCCGGGACCCAGTACTTC. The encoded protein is CASSSGSGTQYF.

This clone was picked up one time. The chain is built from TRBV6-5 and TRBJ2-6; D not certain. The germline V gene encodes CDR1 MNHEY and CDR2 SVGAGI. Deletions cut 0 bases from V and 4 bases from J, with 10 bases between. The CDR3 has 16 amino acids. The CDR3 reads CASSYSRVAGANVLTF. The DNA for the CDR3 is TGTGCCAGCAGTTACTCACGGGTAGCCGGGGCCAACGTCCTGACTTTC.

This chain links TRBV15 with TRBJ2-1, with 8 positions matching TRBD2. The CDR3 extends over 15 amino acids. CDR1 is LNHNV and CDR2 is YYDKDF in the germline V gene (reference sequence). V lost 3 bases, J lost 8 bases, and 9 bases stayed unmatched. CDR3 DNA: TGTGCCACCAGCAGTCCACGGGGGGGTGGAGATGAGCAGTTCTTC. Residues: CATSSPRGGGDEQFF.

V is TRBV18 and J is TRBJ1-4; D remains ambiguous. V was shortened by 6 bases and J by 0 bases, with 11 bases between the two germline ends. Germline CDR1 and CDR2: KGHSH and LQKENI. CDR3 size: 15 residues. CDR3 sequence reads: CASSPVVSTNEKLFF. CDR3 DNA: TGTGCCAGCTCCCCGGTCGTTTCAACTAATGAAAAACTGTTTTTT.

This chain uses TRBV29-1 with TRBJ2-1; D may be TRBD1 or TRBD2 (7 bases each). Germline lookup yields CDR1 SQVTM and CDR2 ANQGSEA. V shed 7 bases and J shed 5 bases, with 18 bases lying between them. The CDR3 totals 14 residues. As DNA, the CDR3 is TGCAGCGCCCTAGGGCAGGGGGGGAACAATGAGCAGTTCTTC. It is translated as CSALGQGGNNEQFF.

In DNA, the CDR3 is TGTGCCAGCAGTTACAACGTCCCGACAGGGAAGGATGGCTACACCTTC. It translates to CASSYNVPTGKDGYTF. The genes are TRBV6-5 and TRBJ1-2; 7 bases agree with TRBD1. CDR1 and CDR2 from the germline V gene are MNHEY and SVGAGI. This CDR3 spans 16 amino acids. Trimming took 2 bases from V and 6 from J; bases not matched to a gene: 12.

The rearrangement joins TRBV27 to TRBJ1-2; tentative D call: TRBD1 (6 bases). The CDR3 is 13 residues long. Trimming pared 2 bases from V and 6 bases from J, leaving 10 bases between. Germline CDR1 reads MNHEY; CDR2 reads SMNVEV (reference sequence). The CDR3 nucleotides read TGTGCCAGCAGTTTAGTGGGGGCCAATGGCTACACCTTC. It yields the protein CASSLVGANGYTF.

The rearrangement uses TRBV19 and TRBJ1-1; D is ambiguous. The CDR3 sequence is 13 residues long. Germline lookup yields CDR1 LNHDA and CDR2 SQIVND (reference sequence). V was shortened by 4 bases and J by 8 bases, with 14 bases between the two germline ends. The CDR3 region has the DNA TGTGCCAGTAGTAGGAACCGTCGACTAGAAGCTTTCTTT. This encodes CASSRNRRLEAFF.

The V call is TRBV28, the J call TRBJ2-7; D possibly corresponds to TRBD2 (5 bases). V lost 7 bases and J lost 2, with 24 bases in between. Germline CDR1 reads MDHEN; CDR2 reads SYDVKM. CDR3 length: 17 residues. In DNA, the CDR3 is TGTGCCAGCACCTCACGCCCCGTGTGGACTGCAACCTACGAGCAGTACTTC. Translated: CASTSRPVWTATYEQYF.

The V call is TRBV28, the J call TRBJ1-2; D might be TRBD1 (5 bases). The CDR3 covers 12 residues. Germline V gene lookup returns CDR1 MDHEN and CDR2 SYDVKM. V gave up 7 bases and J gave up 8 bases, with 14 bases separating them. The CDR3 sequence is CASKFQGPGYTF. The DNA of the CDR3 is TGTGCCAGCAAATTCCAGGGCCCGGGCTACACCTTC.

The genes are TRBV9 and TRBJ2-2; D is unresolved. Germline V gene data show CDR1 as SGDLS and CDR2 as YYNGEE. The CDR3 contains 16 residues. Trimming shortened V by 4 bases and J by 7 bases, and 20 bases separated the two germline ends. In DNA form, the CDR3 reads TGTGCCAGCAGCTCTCGCCTGGGCGATAGAGACGGGGAGCTGTTTTTT. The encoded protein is CASSSRLGDRDGELFF.

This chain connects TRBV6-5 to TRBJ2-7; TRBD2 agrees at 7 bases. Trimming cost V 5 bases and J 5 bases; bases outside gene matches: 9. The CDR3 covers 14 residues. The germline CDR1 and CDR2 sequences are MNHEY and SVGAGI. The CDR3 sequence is CASSREDHLDEQYF. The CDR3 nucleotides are TGTGCCAGCAGTCGGGAGGACCATTTGGACGAGCAGTACTTC.

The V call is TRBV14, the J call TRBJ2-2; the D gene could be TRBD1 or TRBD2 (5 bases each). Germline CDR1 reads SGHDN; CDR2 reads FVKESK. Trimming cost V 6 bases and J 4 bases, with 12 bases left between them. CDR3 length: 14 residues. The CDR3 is CASRAGAGTGELFF. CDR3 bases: TGTGCCAGCAGAGCCGGGGCAGGCACCGGGGAGCTGTTTTTT.

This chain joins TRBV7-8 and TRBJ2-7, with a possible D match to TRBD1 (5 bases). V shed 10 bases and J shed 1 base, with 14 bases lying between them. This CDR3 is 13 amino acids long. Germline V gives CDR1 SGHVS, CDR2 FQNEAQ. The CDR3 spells CATTSQVSYEQYF. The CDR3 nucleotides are TGTGCCACCACCTCACAGGTTTCCTACGAGCAGTACTTC.

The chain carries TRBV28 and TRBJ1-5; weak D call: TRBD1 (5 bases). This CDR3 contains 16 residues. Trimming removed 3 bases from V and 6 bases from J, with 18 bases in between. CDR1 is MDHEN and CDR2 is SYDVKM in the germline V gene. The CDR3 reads CASSLGGRIVLQPQHF. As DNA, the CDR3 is TGTGCCAGCAGTTTGGGGGGTAGGATCGTTCTTCAGCCCCAGCATTTT.

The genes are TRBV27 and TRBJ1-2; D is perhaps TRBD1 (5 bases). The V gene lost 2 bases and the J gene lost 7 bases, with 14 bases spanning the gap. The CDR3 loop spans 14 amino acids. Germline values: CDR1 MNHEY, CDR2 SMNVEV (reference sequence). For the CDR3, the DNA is TGTGCCAGCAGTTTAGTAGGACATTTGGGTGGCTACACCTTC. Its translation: CASSLVGHLGGYTF.

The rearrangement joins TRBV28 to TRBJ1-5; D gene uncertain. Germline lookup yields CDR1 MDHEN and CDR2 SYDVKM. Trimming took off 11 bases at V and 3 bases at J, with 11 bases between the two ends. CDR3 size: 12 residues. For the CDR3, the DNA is TGTGCCTGTCAAATAGTCAATCAGCCCCAGCATTTT. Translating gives CACQIVNQPQHF.

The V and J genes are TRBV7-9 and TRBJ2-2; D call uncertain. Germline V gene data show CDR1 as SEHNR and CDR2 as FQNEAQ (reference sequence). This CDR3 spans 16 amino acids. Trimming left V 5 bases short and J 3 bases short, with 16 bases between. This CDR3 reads CASSLIVSHDTGELFF. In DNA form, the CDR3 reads TGTGCCAGCAGCCTGATCGTTAGTCATGACACCGGGGAGCTGTTTTTT. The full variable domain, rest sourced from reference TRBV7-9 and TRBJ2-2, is DTGVSQNPRHKITKRGQNVTFRCDPISEHNRLYWYRQTLGQGPEFLTYFQNEAQLEKSRLLSDRFSAERPKGSFSTLEIQRTEQGDSAMYLCASSLIVSHDTGELFFGEGSRLTVL.

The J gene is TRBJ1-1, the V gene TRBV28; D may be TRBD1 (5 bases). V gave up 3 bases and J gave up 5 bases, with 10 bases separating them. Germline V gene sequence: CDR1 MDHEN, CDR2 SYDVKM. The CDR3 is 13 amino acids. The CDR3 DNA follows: TGTGCCAGCAGTTTGTCGGACATTACTGAAGCTTTCTTT. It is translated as CASSLSDITEAFF.